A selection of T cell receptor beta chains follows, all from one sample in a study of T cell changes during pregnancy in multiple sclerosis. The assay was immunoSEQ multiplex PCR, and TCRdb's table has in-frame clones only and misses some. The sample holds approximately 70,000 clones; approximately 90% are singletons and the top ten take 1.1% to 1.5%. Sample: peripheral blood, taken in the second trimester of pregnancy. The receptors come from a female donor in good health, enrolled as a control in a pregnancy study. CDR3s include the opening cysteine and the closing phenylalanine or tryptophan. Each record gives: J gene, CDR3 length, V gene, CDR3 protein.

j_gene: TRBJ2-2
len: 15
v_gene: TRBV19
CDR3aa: CASSIGQGGAGELFF

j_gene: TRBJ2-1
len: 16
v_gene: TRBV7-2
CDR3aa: CASSRPLAGDYNEQFF

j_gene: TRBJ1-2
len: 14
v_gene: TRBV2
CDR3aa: CARLNIRDSRGYTF

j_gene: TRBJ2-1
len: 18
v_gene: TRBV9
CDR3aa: CASSVGTGTTSSYNEQFF

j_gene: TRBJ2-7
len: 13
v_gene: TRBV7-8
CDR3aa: CASSLGPRGEQYF

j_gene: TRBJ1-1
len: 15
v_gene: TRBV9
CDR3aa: CASSPQTGANTEAFF

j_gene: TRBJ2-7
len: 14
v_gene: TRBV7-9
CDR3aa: CASSPGTSPDEQYF

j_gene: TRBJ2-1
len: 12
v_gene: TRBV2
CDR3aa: CASSESRVKQFF

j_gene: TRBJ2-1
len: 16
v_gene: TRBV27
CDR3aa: CASSYPLAGGLNEQFF

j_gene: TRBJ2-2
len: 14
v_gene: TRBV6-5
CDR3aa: CASSLGSYTGELFF

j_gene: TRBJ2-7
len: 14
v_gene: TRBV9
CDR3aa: CASSVDPQTYEQYF

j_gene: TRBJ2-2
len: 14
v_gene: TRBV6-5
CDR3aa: CASSWTGGAGELFF